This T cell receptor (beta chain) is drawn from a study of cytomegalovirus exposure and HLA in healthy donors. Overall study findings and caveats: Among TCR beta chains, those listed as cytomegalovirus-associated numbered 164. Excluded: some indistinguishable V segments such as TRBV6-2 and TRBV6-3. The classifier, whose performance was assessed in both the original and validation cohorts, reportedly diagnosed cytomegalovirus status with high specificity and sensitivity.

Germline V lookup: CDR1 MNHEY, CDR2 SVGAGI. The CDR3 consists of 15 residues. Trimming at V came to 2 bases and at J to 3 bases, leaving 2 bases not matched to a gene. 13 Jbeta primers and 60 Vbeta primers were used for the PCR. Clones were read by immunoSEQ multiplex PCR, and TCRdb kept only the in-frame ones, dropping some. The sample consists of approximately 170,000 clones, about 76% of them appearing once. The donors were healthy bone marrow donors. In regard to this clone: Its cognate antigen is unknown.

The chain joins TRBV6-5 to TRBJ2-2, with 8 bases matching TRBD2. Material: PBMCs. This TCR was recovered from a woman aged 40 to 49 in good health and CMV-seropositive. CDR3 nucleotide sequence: TGTGCCAGCAGTTACGGACTAGCCCACACCGGGGAGCTGTTTTTT. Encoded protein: CASSYGLAHTGELFF.